This T cell receptor (beta chain) was documented in a study of cytomegalovirus exposure and HLA in healthy donors. Whole-study results and caveats: The authors listed 150 to 200 TCR beta chains as cytomegalovirus-associated. In a later analysis, first-cohort TCR clusters were found to tend to co-occur in the approximately 120 validation repertoires. Among TCR sequences, most were rare, though some public TCRs appeared in many donors.

Sequencing used immunoSEQ multiplex PCR; TCRdb keeps in-frame clones, though not all of them. The table records 200,000 or so clones, over 80% of them present only once. This clone was recorded once. As yet, its antigen is unknown. The donors were members of the validation cohort, which comprised about 120 subjects and was separate from the first cohort of 666 subjects. The clonotype comes from a young woman in good health and CMV-seronegative. Specimen: PBMCs.

The CDR3 region has the DNA TGTGCCAGCAGCCCGAGGGGGCTAGCGGGAGGTGATACGCAGTATTTT. This encodes CASSPRGLAGGDTQYF. The V and J genes are TRBV11-3 and TRBJ2-3; 11 bases are a match to TRBD2. Losses at the gene ends were 5 bases for V and 6 bases for J; bases not matched to a gene: 10. CDR3 length: 16 amino acids. Germline CDR1 reads SGHNT; CDR2 reads YENEEA.